This section outlines one TCR beta chain sequence together with its context. The sample comes from a study of control samples from healthy donors and cancer patients. The germline gives CDR1 SGHTA, CDR2 FQGNSA. The CDR3 is made up of 15 amino acids. V was shortened by 3 bases and J by 2 bases, with 12 bases between the two germline ends. Repertoires were generated with immunoSEQ multiplex PCR, while TCRdb's copy carries only in-frame clones and drops some. The data contain about 410,000 clones, about nine tenths of them singletons. Sequenced material: PBMCs. The receptor was derived from a middle-aged man with head and neck cancer. The V and J genes are TRBV7-2 and TRBJ2-3; no clear D gene. The CDR3 bases are TGTGCCAGCAGCTTCGGACCGTCGCCCACAGATACGCAGTATTTT. Residues: CASSFGPSPTDTQYF.